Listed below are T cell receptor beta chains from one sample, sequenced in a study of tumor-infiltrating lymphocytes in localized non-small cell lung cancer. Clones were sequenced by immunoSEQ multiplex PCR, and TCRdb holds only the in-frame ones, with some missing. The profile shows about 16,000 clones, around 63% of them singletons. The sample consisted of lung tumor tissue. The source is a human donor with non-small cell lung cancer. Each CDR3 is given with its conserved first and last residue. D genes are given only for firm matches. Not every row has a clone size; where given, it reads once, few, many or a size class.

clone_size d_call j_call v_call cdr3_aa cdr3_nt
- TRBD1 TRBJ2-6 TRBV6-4 CASSDSKGALTF TGTGCCAGCAGTGACTCGAAGGGGGCCCTGACTTTC
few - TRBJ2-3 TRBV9 CASSVSRSDTQYF TGTGCCAGCAGCGTGTCCAGGAGTGATACGCAGTATTTT
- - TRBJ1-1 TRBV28 CASTSGAGWDTEAFF TGTGCCAGCACCTCGGGGGCGGGATGGGACACTGAAGCTTTCTTT
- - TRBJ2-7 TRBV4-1 CASSQNPVTYEQYF TGCGCCAGCAGCCAAAACCCAGTAACCTACGAGCAGTACTTC
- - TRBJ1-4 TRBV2 CASMQQFEKLFF TGTGCCAGCATGCAACAATTCGAAAAACTGTTTTTT
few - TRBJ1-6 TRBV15 CATSSRQTENSPLHF TGTGCCACCAGCAGCAGACAGACAGAAAATTCACCCCTCCACTTT
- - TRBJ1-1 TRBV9 CASSFSVGGENTEAFF TGTGCCAGCAGCTTCAGTGTAGGGGGGGAGAACACTGAAGCTTTCTTT
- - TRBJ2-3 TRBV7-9 CASSLGGSWGDTQYF TGTGCCAGCAGCTTAGGGGGATCGTGGGGGGATACGCAGTATTTT
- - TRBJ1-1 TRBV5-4 CASSLERGTEAFF TGTGCCAGCAGCTTGGAAAGGGGCACTGAAGCTTTCTTT
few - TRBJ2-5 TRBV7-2 CASSLGSETQYF TGTGCCAGCAGCTTAGGGTCAGAGACCCAGTACTTC
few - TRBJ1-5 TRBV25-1 CASSEWDQNQPQHF TGTGCCAGCAGTGAATGGGATCAAAATCAGCCCCAGCATTTT
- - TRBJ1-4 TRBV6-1 CASSMGGTNEKLFF TGTGCCAGCAGCATGGGGGGCACTAATGAAAAACTGTTTTTT
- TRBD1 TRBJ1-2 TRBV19 CASSMRTGVTLFGYTF TGTGCCAGTAGTATGAGGACAGGGGTTACCTTATTTGGCTACACCTTC
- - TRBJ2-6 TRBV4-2 CASSQEAGANVLTF TGTGCCAGCAGCCAAGAGGCCGGGGCCAACGTCCTGACTTTC
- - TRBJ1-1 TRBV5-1 CASSLAGSTEAFF TGCGCCAGCAGCTTGGCAGGGTCGACTGAAGCTTTCTTT